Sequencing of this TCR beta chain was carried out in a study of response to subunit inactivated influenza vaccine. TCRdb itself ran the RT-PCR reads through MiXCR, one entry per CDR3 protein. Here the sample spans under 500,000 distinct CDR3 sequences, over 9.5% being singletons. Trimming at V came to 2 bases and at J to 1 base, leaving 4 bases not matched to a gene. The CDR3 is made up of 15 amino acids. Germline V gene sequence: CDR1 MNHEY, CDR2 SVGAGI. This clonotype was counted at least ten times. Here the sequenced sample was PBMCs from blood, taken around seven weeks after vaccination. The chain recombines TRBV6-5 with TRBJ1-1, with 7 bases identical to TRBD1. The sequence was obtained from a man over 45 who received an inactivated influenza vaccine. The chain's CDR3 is CASSYLGTANTEAFF. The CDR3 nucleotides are TGTGCCAGCAGTTACCTCGGGACAGCGAACACTGAAGCTTTCTTT.